This TCR beta chain was sequenced for a study of radiation and T cells in renal cell carcinoma. In the study overall: Nephrectomy followed 15 Gy stereotactic body radiation by 4 weeks. Overall study results and limits: Without pretreatment biopsies, baseline tumor clonotype presence was undetermined.

Deletions cut 2 bases from V and 1 base from J, with 14 bases between. The CDR3 sequence is 16 residues long. The germline gives CDR1 SNHLY, CDR2 FYNNEI. The assay was immunoSEQ multiplex PCR, and TCRdb's table has in-frame clones only and misses some. The sample records approximately 79,000 clones, over 80% being singletons. Time point of the sample: blood 2 weeks post-SBRT. Treatment defined: 15 Gy SBRT to primary tumor, nephrectomy 4 weeks later. Clear cell pathology was present in this patient's renal cell carcinoma. A remark on this clone: The antigen remains undetermined.

The sequence derives from a man aged 55 to 70 with renal cell carcinoma. The sequences come from blood, collected from a patient whose treatment included radiotherapy and nephrectomy. The gene calls are TRBV2 and TRBJ1-1; D is undetermined. CDR3 in amino acids: CASSELGRHANTEAFF. DNA for the CDR3: TGTGCCAGCAGTGAACTCGGCAGGCACGCGAACACTGAAGCTTTCTTT.